Here is one TCR beta chain with its context. What it binds is not known. The CDR3 is 15 amino acids. With 3 bases clipped from V and 3 bases from J, the junction kept 7 bases outside the gene matches. From germline, CDR1 is ENHRY and CDR2 SYGVKD. Treatment reported: 19 received Ad26.COV2.S at low or high dose, single or two shots; about 5 received placebo; per-sample allocation not given. Day 63 following the first vaccine or placebo injection was when the samples were taken. The data originate from a study of Ad26.COV2.S vaccination and SARS-CoV-2 variants. In the study overall: In the study, Ad26.COV2.S was injected intramuscularly once, or twice 56 days apart.

Study results and limitations: Estimates derived from TCR breadth and depth analyses may have underestimated total T cell responses. Substantial post-vaccination breadth of spike-specific CD8+ and CD4+ T cell responses was reported. While placebo recipients had lower spike-specific TCR breadth, vaccine recipients had more.

Only in-frame clones appear in the TCRdb table, and some are missing; sequencing was by immunoSEQ multiplex PCR. The table lists about 400,000 clones, approximately 91% of them singletons. The chain uses TRBV10-3 and TRBJ1-1; 7 bases agree with TRBD1. The source is a person between 18 and 65 years old who received the Ad26.COV2.S COVID-19 vaccine or a placebo. The specimen was peripheral blood, collected in a trial of Ad26.COV2.S vaccine versus placebo. Here the CDR3 reads CAISESGQPYTEAFF. The CDR3 DNA sequence: TGTGCCATCAGTGAATCGGGACAGCCCTACACTGAAGCTTTCTTT.